This T cell receptor (beta chain) was documented in a study of lymphopenia after photon versus proton radiotherapy. Germline-derived CDR1 and CDR2 are MNHEY and SMNVEV (reference sequence). The CDR3 extends over 15 amino acids. Trimming left V 3 bases short and J 0 bases short, with 8 bases between. Sequenced by immunoSEQ multiplex PCR; TCRdb stores in-frame clones only, minus some. The profile covers about 29,000 clones, with approximately 90% appearing a single time and around 46% taken by the ten largest. This clone was observed once. The chain links TRBV27 to TRBJ2-2; the D gene is possibly TRBD2 (6 bases). This TCR was sampled from a woman in her fifties or sixties with cholangiocarcinoma. Some clones in this sample may be carry-over from other donors' samples. The sequences come from peripheral blood, collected from a patient treated with proton-based radiotherapy. This CDR3 is CASSLRGPNTGELFF. The CDR3 DNA follows: TGTGCCAGCAGTTTGCGGGGCCCGAACACCGGGGAGCTGTTTTTT.